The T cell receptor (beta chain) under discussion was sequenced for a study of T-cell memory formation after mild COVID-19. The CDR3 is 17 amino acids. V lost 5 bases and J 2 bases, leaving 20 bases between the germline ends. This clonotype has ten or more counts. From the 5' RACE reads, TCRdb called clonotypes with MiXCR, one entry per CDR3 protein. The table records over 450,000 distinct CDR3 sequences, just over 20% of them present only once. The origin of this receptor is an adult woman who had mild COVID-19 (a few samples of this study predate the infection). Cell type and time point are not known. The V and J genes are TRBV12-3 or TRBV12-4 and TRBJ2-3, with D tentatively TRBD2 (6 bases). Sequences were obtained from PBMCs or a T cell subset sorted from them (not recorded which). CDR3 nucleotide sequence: TGTGCCAGCAGTCCTGGCCGTGGGGGAGGATCCACAGATACGCAGTATTTT. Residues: CASSPGRGGGSTDTQYF.